Below, 20 T cell receptor beta chains from the same sample are listed, as sequenced in a study of T cell responses to AZD1222 COVID-19 vaccine. The protocol was immunoSEQ multiplex PCR, while the TCRdb copy is restricted to in-frame clones and leaves out a portion. The data show about 100,000 clones, roughly nine tenths seen once. Sequencing was performed on peripheral blood, taken on day 0 of AZD1222 vaccination. The receptor source for this set is an adult in good health.

The chain is built from TRBV28 and TRBJ1-5; D remains unclear. Germline V lookup: CDR1 MDHEN, CDR2 SYDVKM. V dropped 8 bases and J dropped 11 bases, with 19 bases sitting between them. The CDR3 runs to 13 residues. In DNA, the CDR3 is TGTGCCAGCTCCCCCCCGGCCCAAGTTGCCCAGCATTTT. Protein sequence: CASSPPAQVAQHF.

J is TRBJ2-6 and V is TRBV23-1; weak D call: TRBD1 (5 bases). TRBV23-1 is given ORF status, its function remaining uncertain. The CDR3 extends over 21 amino acids. V was cut by 9 bases and J by 0 bases, with 30 bases left in between. The CDR3, as DNA: TGCGCCAGGCCGGTAGCCGGCCTGACAGACCCCAGGATCTCTGGGGCCAACGTCCTGACTTTC. It specifies CARPVAGLTDPRISGANVLTF.

The DNA of the CDR3 is TGCAGTGCTAGTCGAAAGTCAGTCTCCGGGGCCAACGTCCTGACTTTC. Translating gives CSASRKSVSGANVLTF. The chain is built from TRBV20-1 and TRBJ2-6; unclear D gene. Deletions cut 3 bases from V and 4 bases from J, with 16 bases between. Germline CDR1 is DFQATT and CDR2 is SNEGSKA (reference sequence). The CDR3 length is 16 residues.

V is TRBV24-1 and J is TRBJ2-7; 7 bases line up with TRBD1. V shed 9 bases, J shed 4 bases, and the junction held 5 bases outside the gene matches. The CDR3 is made up of 12 amino acids. In germline, CDR1 is KGHDR, CDR2 SFDVKD. This CDR3 is CATEGAGYEQYF. The CDR3 coding sequence is TGTGCCACCGAGGGGGCAGGTTACGAGCAGTACTTC.

The gene calls are TRBV5-1 and TRBJ2-5, with 9 bases fitting TRBD2. V was clipped by 0 bases and J by 4 bases; unmatched bases: 4. This CDR3 has 15 amino acids. Germline CDR1 and CDR2: SGHRS and YFSETQ. The CDR3 coding sequence is TGCGCCAGCAGCTTGGTAGCGGGAGTAGGAGAGACCCAGTACTTC. Translation: CASSLVAGVGETQYF.

The chain combines TRBV5-1 with TRBJ2-3; 11 bases align to TRBD2. The CDR3 is made up of 16 amino acids. J gave up 4 bases and V 4 bases, and 8 bases lay outside the gene matches. Germline assignment: CDR1 SGHRS and CDR2 YFSETQ. CDR3 nucleotide sequence: TGCGCCAGCAGCCCACGCCTAGCGGGAGGATCAGATACGCAGTATTTT. This sequence encodes CASSPRLAGGSDTQYF. The variable domain in full, completed from reference TRBV5-1 and TRBJ2-3, reads KAGVTQTPRYLIKTRGQQVTLSCSPISGHRSVSWYQQTPGQGLQFLFEYFSETQRNKGNFPGRFSGRQFSNSRSEMNVSTLELGDSALYLCASSPRLAGGSDTQYFGPGTRLTVL.

This chain connects TRBV27 to TRBJ1-2; D is uncertain. CDR3 length equals 15 residues. Between the trimmed V and J ends, which lost 2 bases and 0 bases, there was a span of 10 bases. Looked up from germline, CDR1 is MNHEY and CDR2 is SMNVEV (reference sequence). In DNA form, the CDR3 reads TGTGCCAGCAGTTTAGAGGGCAGCTCTAACTATGGCTACACCTTC. It encodes CASSLEGSSNYGYTF.

The V and J genes are TRBV11-2 and TRBJ2-1; 12 bases match TRBD2. J was trimmed by 8 bases and V by 3 bases; bases with no gene match: 11. Germline loops: CDR1 SGHAT, CDR2 FQNNGV. This CDR3 spans 17 amino acids. The CDR3 region has the DNA TGTGCCAGCAGCTTGGGAGAGACTAGCGGGAGTAGAGATGAGCAGTTCTTC. Translated: CASSLGETSGSRDEQFF.

This chain links TRBV30 with TRBJ1-6, with D unresolved. This CDR3 has 13 amino acids. CDR1 and CDR2 from the germline V gene are GTSNPN and SVGIG (reference sequence). Trimming left V 0 bases short and J 8 bases short, with 8 bases between. The CDR3 region is CAWSVNLDSPLHF. The CDR3 DNA reads as TGTGCCTGGAGTGTTAATCTGGATTCACCCCTCCACTTT.

The rearrangement uses TRBV7-2 and TRBJ2-1; TRBD2 aligns across 8 bases. The germline V gene encodes CDR1 SGHTA and CDR2 FQGNSA. The CDR3 loop spans 14 amino acids. Trimming took 5 bases from V and 7 from J; bases not matched to a gene: 7. CDR3 region: CASSPPGLVNEQFF. As DNA, the CDR3 is TGTGCCAGCAGCCCACCGGGACTAGTGAATGAGCAGTTCTTC.

J is TRBJ2-3 and V is TRBV4-3; D uncertain. Trimming took off 1 base at V and 1 base at J, with 6 bases between the two ends. This CDR3 comprises 14 residues. Germline CDR1 reads LGHNA; CDR2 reads YSLEER. This CDR3 reads CASSQGPGTDTQYF. The CDR3, as DNA: TGCGCCAGCAGCCAAGGCCCAGGCACAGATACGCAGTATTTT.

CDR3 DNA: TGTGCCTGGTCTGCCTTCTCCTACGAGCAGTACTTC. It is translated as CAWSAFSYEQYF. The rearrangement links TRBV30 to TRBJ2-7; D gene unclear. The V end lost 5 bases, the J end lost 0 bases, and 8 bases lay between the germline ends. This CDR3 spans 12 amino acids. Looked up from germline, CDR1 is GTSNPN and CDR2 is SVGIG (reference sequence).

The V and J genes are TRBV15 and TRBJ1-4; 10 nucleotides match TRBD1. This CDR3 is built from 16 residues. CDR1 and CDR2 from the germline V gene are LNHNV and YYDKDF (reference sequence). V lost 4 bases and J lost 5; bases outside the gene matches: 7. CDR3 amino acids: CATSNWRGQGNEKLFF. The CDR3 nucleotides read TGTGCCACCAGCAACTGGAGGGGACAGGGGAATGAAAAACTGTTTTTT.

The V gene is TRBV7-7, the J gene TRBJ2-1, with D uncertain. This CDR3 has 13 residues. The V and J ends lost 5 bases and 3 bases respectively, with 8 bases between them. In germline, CDR1 is SSHAT, CDR2 FNYEAQ (reference sequence). CDR3 bases: TGTGCCAGCAGCGCATTAGACTACAATGAGCAGTTCTTC. Residues: CASSALDYNEQFF.

The chain carries TRBV4-1 and TRBJ2-7; no firm D call. This CDR3 comprises 14 residues. V lost 0 bases to trimming and J lost 9 bases, with 15 bases between them. Looked up from germline, CDR1 is MGHRA and CDR2 is YSYEKL. CDR3 DNA sequence: TGCGCCAGCAGCCAAGACCTGGTGCTAATTGGGCAGTACTTC. Translating it yields CASSQDLVLIGQYF.

The V gene is TRBV7-9, the J gene TRBJ1-3, with 9 nucleotides matching TRBD1. In germline, CDR1 is SEHNR, CDR2 FQNEAQ (reference sequence). Unmatched junction bases numbered 11, after V lost 4 bases and J lost 4 bases. This CDR3 contains 17 residues. The CDR3 region is CASSYTDRGVAGNTIYF. The CDR3, as DNA: TGTGCCAGCAGCTACACCGACAGGGGGGTAGCCGGAAACACCATATATTTT.

V gene TRBV4-1 combines with J gene TRBJ2-5; TRBD2 might be the D (6 bases). Germline V gene lookup returns CDR1 MGHRA and CDR2 YSYEKL. The CDR3 has 17 amino acids. Trimming took off 4 bases at V and 6 bases at J, with 24 bases between the two ends. The CDR3 reads CASSPQPGLIEGKTQYF. CDR3 in DNA: TGCGCCAGCAGCCCACAACCGGGACTGATCGAGGGGAAGACCCAGTACTTC.

The rearrangement uses TRBV4-3 and TRBJ1-1; no definite D call. CDR1 LGHNA and CDR2 YSLEER come from the germline V gene. V lost 4 bases to trimming and J lost 3 bases, with 18 bases between them. CDR3 length equals 16 residues. CDR3 region: CASSRVLREGYTEAFF. The CDR3 nucleotides are TGCGCCAGCAGCCGGGTCCTGAGGGAGGGATACACTGAAGCTTTCTTT.

This chain uses TRBV10-1 with TRBJ2-1; D may be TRBD2 (6 bases). The V and J ends lost 3 bases and 8 bases respectively, with 20 bases between them. The V gene's germline CDR1 is WNHNN and CDR2 SYGVQD (reference sequence). This CDR3 region has 16 residues. CDR3 protein: CASSDPERRGSYEQFF. The CDR3 DNA sequence: TGCGCCAGCAGTGACCCGGAACGTCGGGGGAGTTATGAGCAGTTCTTC.

This clone came up once. This chain joins TRBV6-1 and TRBJ1-2, with D perhaps TRBD1 (5 bases). The CDR3 is 18 residues long. Trimming took 2 bases from V and 4 from J, leaving 23 bases between them. Germline V gene sequence: CDR1 MNHNS, CDR2 SASEGT. Written as DNA, the CDR3 is TGTGCCAGCAGTGAATATGGTGCAGGGTTTGGTTATGGCTATGGCTACACCTTC. Translated, it gives CASSEYGAGFGYGYGYTF.